This T cell receptor (beta chain) was profiled in a study of T cell repertoires in cytomegalovirus infection. Study outcomes and limitations: Ex vivo, HLA-C-restricted CMV-specific TCR beta clonotypes prevailed over the rest of the response. Cumulative frequency (of public TCR beta family members) identified carriers of CMV plus the relevant HLA.

TCRdb ran MiXCR on the reads and lists one entry per CDR3 protein. Altogether roughly 760,000 distinct CDR3 sequences are present, less than 40% being singletons, with the ten largest covering 2.8%. In this sample, this clonotype turned up many times. What it binds is not known. Sequencing used PBMCs. The sequence came from a human donor in good health (CMV status not recorded). Some clones in this sample may be carry-over from other donors' samples.

The CDR3 nucleotides read TGTGCCAGCAGCTTACTTCCTAGCGGGGGGGCCCATGAGCAGTTCTTC. It yields the protein CASSLLPSGGAHEQFF. V and J are TRBV7-2 and TRBJ2-1; TRBD2 agrees at 12 bases. This CDR3 region has 16 residues. With V trimmed by 2 bases and J by 8 bases, 7 bases remained unmatched. Germline loops: CDR1 SGHTA, CDR2 FQGNSA. The full variable domain, rest sourced from reference TRBV7-2 and TRBJ2-1, is GAGVSQSPSNKVTEKGKDVELRCDPISGHTALYWYRQSLGQGLEFLIYFQGNSAPDKSGLPSDRFSAERTGGSVSTLTIQRTQQEDSAVYLCASSLLPSGGAHEQFFGPGTRLTVL.